These 24 T cell receptor beta chains share one sample of origin, sequenced in a study of T cell changes during pregnancy in multiple sclerosis. Some clones are missing from TCRdb's copy, which holds only in-frame ones; the method was immunoSEQ multiplex PCR. Among about 28,000 clones listed, roughly 91% were seen once. The sample in question was CD4+ T cells from peripheral blood mononuclear cells, obtained after pregnancy. The receptors come from a female donor with multiple sclerosis, enrolled in a pregnancy study.

The chain joins TRBV19 to TRBJ1-5, with 9 bases identical to TRBD1. V lost 5 bases, J lost 5 bases, and 13 bases stayed unmatched. Germline CDR1 LNHDA, CDR2 SQIVND (reference sequence). The CDR3 is 17 residues long. CDR3 nucleotide sequence: TGTGCCAGTAGTTACCTTCCCGGGACAGGGACCTATCAGCCCCAGCATTTT. Translation gives CASSYLPGTGTYQPQHF.

The chain recombines TRBV7-2 with TRBJ1-5, with a weak D call TRBD1 (6 bases). This CDR3 region has 14 residues. Germline assignment: CDR1 SGHTA and CDR2 FQGNSA. The V end was cut by 1 base, the J end by 7 bases, with 11 bases between. CDR3 sequence (DNA): TGTGCCAGCAGCTTAGACAGGGTAGTGCAGCCCCAGCATTTT. Translated: CASSLDRVVQPQHF.

This chain links TRBV5-6 with TRBJ2-5; tentative D call: TRBD2 (6 bases). This CDR3 has 13 residues. Trimming removed 6 bases at V and 1 base at J, with 10 bases between. Germline CDR1 SGHDT, CDR2 YYEEEE. The CDR3 DNA reads as TGTGCCAGCACGGGACTCCGCCAAGAGACCCAGTACTTC. Amino acid sequence: CASTGLRQETQYF.

This chain joins TRBV6-6 and TRBJ1-5; weak D call: TRBD1 (5 bases). Germline loops: CDR1 MNHNY, CDR2 SVGAGI (reference sequence). CDR3 length: 14 amino acids. V shed 2 bases and J shed 9 bases, with 14 bases lying between them. The DNA for the CDR3 is TGTGCCAGCAGTTACGGGGGGTCCTTTGTGCCCCAGCATTTT. Amino acids: CASSYGGSFVPQHF.

This chain links TRBV5-4 with TRBJ2-7; 8 bases fit TRBD2. V trimming: 1 base; J trimming: 7 bases; junction bases outside the gene matches: 22. Germline V gene sequence: CDR1 SGHNT, CDR2 YYREEE (reference sequence). The CDR3 contains 19 residues. The CDR3 DNA reads as TGTGCCAGCAGCTTGACGGGACTAGGGATCGGAGGGCCAAGAGGGGAGCAGTACTTC. As protein: CASSLTGLGIGGPRGEQYF. Supplemented by reference TRBV5-4 and TRBJ2-7, the full variable domain reads ETGVTQSPTHLIKTRGQQVTLRCSSQSGHNTVSWYQQALGQGPQFIFQYYREEENGRGNFPPRFSGLQFPNYSSELNVNALELDDSALYLCASSLTGLGIGGPRGEQYFGPGTRLTVT.

The J gene is TRBJ2-7, the V gene TRBV18, with D perhaps TRBD1 (6 bases). The CDR3 is 13 residues long. Per germline, CDR1 KGHSH and CDR2 LQKENI. V shed 3 bases and J shed 3 bases, with 9 bases lying between them. CDR3 sequence reads: CASSPIGGYEQYF. In nucleotides, the CDR3 is TGTGCCAGCTCACCGATAGGGGGCTACGAGCAGTACTTC.

The chain combines TRBV6-5 with TRBJ2-1; 7 nucleotides match TRBD2. CDR1 is MNHEY and CDR2 is SVGAGI in the germline V gene. V lost 10 bases to trimming and J lost 0 bases; unmatched junction nucleotides: 3. This CDR3 is built from 13 residues. CDR3 in amino acids: CATQRDSYNEQFF. Written as DNA, the CDR3 is TGTGCCACTCAGCGGGACTCCTACAATGAGCAGTTCTTC.

The chain combines TRBV18 with TRBJ1-4; perhaps TRBD1 as D (6 bases). V was trimmed by 0 bases and J by 1 base, leaving 9 bases between them. CDR1 and CDR2 (germline): KGHSH, LQKENI. This CDR3 has 16 residues. CDR3 DNA: TGTGCCAGCTCACCACCGGACAGTAAAACTAATGAAAAACTGTTTTTT. It is translated as CASSPPDSKTNEKLFF.

On this clone itself: An end of the junction does not agree with germline; a read error may underlie this. The rearrangement joins TRBV11-2 to TRBJ2-7, with D tentatively TRBD1 (5 bases). Per the germline V gene, CDR1 is SGHAT and CDR2 is FQNNGV. The CDR3 totals 11 residues. The CDR3 nucleotides read TGTGCCAGCACCTTAGGGGCTGTGCAGTACTTC. Translated, it gives CASTLGAVQYF.

The chain has TRBV4-1 and TRBJ1-1; D possibly corresponds to TRBD1 (5 bases). CDR3 size: 17 residues. The ends were cut back, 4 bases at V and 0 bases at J, with 18 bases in the middle. Germline V lookup: CDR1 MGHRA, CDR2 YSYEKL. CDR3 sequence reads: CASSRESGDNLNTEAFF. The CDR3 DNA follows: TGCGCCAGCAGCCGAGAATCGGGGGATAACTTGAACACTGAAGCTTTCTTT.

The rearrangement links TRBV5-1 to TRBJ2-3; 9 bases align to TRBD2. This CDR3 has 13 residues. V gave up 5 bases and J gave up 15 bases; unmatched junction bases: 13. Per germline, CDR1 SGHRS and CDR2 YFSETQ. CDR3 nucleotide sequence: TGCGCCAGCAGTAAAGACCCTAGCGGGATCAAATATTTT. Encoded protein: CASSKDPSGIKYF.

The chain carries TRBV10-3 and TRBJ1-1; no definite D call. Looked up from germline, CDR1 is ENHRY and CDR2 is SYGVKD. Trimming cost V 2 bases and J 3 bases, with 16 bases left between them. The CDR3 consists of 16 residues. The CDR3 loop reads CAISEGRTVGDTEAFF. CDR3 sequence (DNA): TGTGCCATCAGTGAGGGGCGGACTGTTGGAGACACTGAAGCTTTCTTT.

The rearrangement links TRBV9 to TRBJ2-7, with 11 bases matching TRBD2. V was pared by 2 bases and J by 4 bases, with 2 bases of the junction left unmatched. This CDR3 comprises 14 residues. Germline V gives CDR1 SGDLS, CDR2 YYNGEE. CDR3 sequence: CASSVGLADYEQYF. The CDR3 DNA reads TGTGCCAGCAGCGTGGGACTAGCGGATTACGAGCAGTACTTC.

The J gene is TRBJ1-5, the V gene TRBV7-9; D uncertain. The V and J ends lost 1 base and 2 bases respectively, with 6 bases between them. The germline V gene has CDR1 SEHNR and CDR2 FQNEAQ (reference sequence). CDR3 length: 14 residues. CDR3 amino acids: CASSLVPGNQPQHF. CDR3 sequence (DNA): TGTGCCAGCAGCTTAGTCCCTGGCAATCAGCCCCAGCATTTT.

The V and J genes are TRBV10-3 and TRBJ1-1; the D gene is possibly TRBD1 (6 bases). Germline CDR1 and CDR2: ENHRY and SYGVKD. The CDR3 has 16 amino acids. Trimming left V 0 bases short and J 2 bases short, with 13 bases between. Here the CDR3 DNA reads TGTGCCATCAGTGAGTCGACGGGCAGGGGAAACACTGAAGCTTTCTTT. Amino acids: CAISESTGRGNTEAFF.

The V call is TRBV2, the J call TRBJ2-1, with D possibly matching TRBD2 (6 bases). Germline assignment: CDR1 SNHLY and CDR2 FYNNEI. With 6 bases removed from V and 8 bases from J, the gap between germline ends came to 17 bases. This CDR3 comprises 14 residues. Here the CDR3 DNA reads TGTGCCAGCAGCGTTGCTGCCCTAGCGTATGAGCAGTTCTTC. This sequence encodes CASSVAALAYEQFF.

The chain links TRBV5-6 to TRBJ2-5; a possible D gene is TRBD2 (6 bases). V was shortened by 4 bases and J by 2 bases, with 12 bases between the two germline ends. The CDR3 spans 14 residues. The germline CDR1 and CDR2 sequences are SGHDT and YYEEEE. The CDR3 region has the DNA TGTGCCAGCAGCCCCCTAGCGACTCAAGAGACCCAGTACTTC. Translation: CASSPLATQETQYF.

The chain has TRBV7-9 and TRBJ1-1, with D possibly matching TRBD1 (6 bases). Germline V gives CDR1 SEHNR, CDR2 FQNEAQ (reference sequence). V lost 1 base and J lost 4, with 10 bases in between. The CDR3 has 14 amino acids. CDR3 amino acids: CASSLGGQGTEAFF. For the CDR3, the DNA is TGTGCCAGCAGCTTAGGGGGGCAGGGCACTGAAGCTTTCTTT.

The chain recombines TRBV5-1 with TRBJ2-5; TRBD1 agrees at 7 bases. With V trimmed by 3 bases and J by 0 bases, 20 bases remained unmatched. Germline CDR1 is SGHRS and CDR2 is YFSETQ. CDR3 length: 20 residues. The CDR3 protein is CASSSSKVTGAPLYQETQYF. The CDR3 coding sequence is TGCGCCAGCAGCTCTAGCAAAGTTACAGGGGCCCCTCTGTACCAAGAGACCCAGTACTTC.

This chain connects TRBV7-2 to TRBJ2-7; 8 positions agree with TRBD1. Germline assignment: CDR1 SGHTA and CDR2 FQGNSA. After removal of 3 bases from V and 3 bases from J, the junction contained 7 bases not matched to a gene. The CDR3 has 15 residues. CDR3 loop: CASSFGTGGVYEQYF. For the CDR3, the DNA is TGTGCCAGCAGCTTCGGGACAGGTGGGGTCTACGAGCAGTACTTC.

This chain uses TRBV5-1 with TRBJ2-1; 8 bases agree with TRBD2. This CDR3 region has 17 residues. Germline CDR1 is SGHRS and CDR2 is YFSETQ. V dropped 1 base and J dropped 7; count of bases not matched to a gene: 13. DNA of the CDR3: TGCGCCAGCAGCTTGTTGGTAGCGGGGCCATTGGGGAATGAGCAGTTCTTC. This gives the protein CASSLLVAGPLGNEQFF.

The chain is built from TRBV7-6 and TRBJ2-7, with TRBD1 matching over 9 bases. The V segment lost 0 bases and the J segment 2 bases; nucleotides outside the gene matches: 2. The CDR3 consists of 15 residues. Looked up from germline, CDR1 is SGHVS and CDR2 is FNYEAQ. As DNA, the CDR3 is TGTGCCAGCAGCTTAGCCGGGACAGGGCCCTACGAGCAGTACTTC. Amino acids: CASSLAGTGPYEQYF.

The V gene is TRBV6-1, the J gene TRBJ1-5; no firm D call. With 0 bases removed from V and 7 bases from J, the gap between germline ends came to 4 bases. CDR3 size: 12 residues. Germline loops: CDR1 MNHNS, CDR2 SASEGT. Written as DNA, the CDR3 is TGTGCCAGCAGTGAAGCGAGGCAGCCCCAGCATTTT. Amino acids: CASSEARQPQHF.

The genes are TRBV6-1 and TRBJ2-6; D is possibly TRBD1 (5 bases). The CDR3 extends over 16 amino acids. From germline, CDR1 is MNHNS and CDR2 SASEGT. Trimming shortened V by 0 bases and J by 0 bases, and 6 bases separated the two germline ends. CDR3 in amino acids: CASSEAGASGANVLTF. DNA for the CDR3: TGTGCCAGCAGTGAAGCAGGGGCCTCTGGGGCCAACGTCCTGACTTTC.